This T cell receptor (beta chain) appears in the sequencing data of a study of T cells in women clearing cervical HPV infection. Study-level background: Controls were women whose single incident HPV16 infection cleared within 12 months without precancer or cancer.

The study, taken as a whole, reports: Cases carried less TRBV6-7 than controls: around 0.11% versus 0.15%.

Germline values: CDR1 SGHRS, CDR2 YFSETQ. The ends were cut back, 3 bases at V and 0 bases at J, with 10 bases in the middle. The CDR3 consists of 14 residues. Sequencing used immunoSEQ multiplex PCR; TCRdb keeps in-frame clones, though not all of them. Its clone listing holds 30,000 to 40,000 clones. About this clone: Its antigen is unidentified. From the germline J gene comes the end of the CDR3, since the read stops 3 residues before it.

The sequence derives from a woman aged 18-70 years with a cervical HPV16 infection that either progressed to CIN3+ or cleared (not recorded which). The sequencing sample was made of blood buffy coat. This sequence joins TRBV5-1 and TRBJ2-7; TRBD1 is a possible D gene (7 bases). CDR3 residues: CASSWGDSSYEQYF. CDR3 bases read: TGCGCCAGCAGCTGGGGGGACAGCTCCTACGAG.